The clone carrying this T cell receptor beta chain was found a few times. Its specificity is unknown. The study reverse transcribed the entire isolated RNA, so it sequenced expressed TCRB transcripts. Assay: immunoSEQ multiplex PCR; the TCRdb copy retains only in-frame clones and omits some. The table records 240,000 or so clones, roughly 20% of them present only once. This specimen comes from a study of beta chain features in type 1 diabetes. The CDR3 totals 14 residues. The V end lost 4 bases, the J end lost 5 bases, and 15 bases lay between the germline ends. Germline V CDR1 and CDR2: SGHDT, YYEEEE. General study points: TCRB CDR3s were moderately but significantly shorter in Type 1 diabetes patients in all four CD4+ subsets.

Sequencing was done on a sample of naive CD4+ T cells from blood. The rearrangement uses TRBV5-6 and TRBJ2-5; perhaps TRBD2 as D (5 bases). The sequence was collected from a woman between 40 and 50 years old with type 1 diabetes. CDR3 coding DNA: TGTGCCAGCAGCCCCGGGATGGCGGCGGAGACCCAGTACTTC. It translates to CASSPGMAAETQYF.